These 25 T cell receptor beta chains were all obtained from the same sample, sequenced in a study of cytotoxic CD8 clonotypes in ibrutinib-treated CLL. Produced via immunoSEQ multiplex PCR; TCRdb's table is partial and in-frame only. In the table there are more than 85,000 clones, around 80% of which are singletons. Sequencing was performed on PBMCs, taken after 12 months of ibrutinib treatment. These receptors all come from a human donor with chronic lymphocytic leukemia.

CDR3: CASSYAGTGFSQPQHF. The CDR3 DNA follows: TGTGCCAGCAGTTACGCCGGGACAGGGTTCTCTCAGCCCCAGCATTTT. This chain connects TRBV28 to TRBJ1-5; 9 bases are shared with TRBD1. V was clipped by 4 bases and J by 6 bases; unmatched bases: 10. CDR3 length: 16 amino acids. Germline V CDR1 and CDR2: MDHEN, SYDVKM. The whole variable domain, remainder taken from reference TRBV28 and TRBJ1-5, is DVKVTQSSRYLVKRTGEKVFLECVQDMDHENMFWYRQDPGLGLRLIYFSYDVKMKEKGDIPEGYSVSREKKERFSLILESASTNQTSMYLCASSYAGTGFSQPQHFGDGTRLSIL.

The genes are TRBV5-1 and TRBJ2-2, with a possible D match to TRBD1 (5 bases). The V and J ends lost 5 bases and 3 bases respectively, with 14 bases between them. The CDR3 has 15 amino acids. The V gene's germline CDR1 is SGHRS and CDR2 YFSETQ. The CDR3: CASRTVAIDTGELFF. CDR3 in DNA: TGCGCCAGCAGGACAGTTGCAATTGACACCGGGGAGCTGTTTTTT.

This clone was recorded once. J is TRBJ2-1 and V is TRBV29-1; TRBD2 matches 8 bases. V lost 6 bases and J lost 5; bases outside the gene matches: 0. CDR3 length equals 11 residues. From germline, CDR1 is SQVTM and CDR2 ANQGSEA. CDR3 DNA: TGCAGCGTGCGGGGGGACAATGAGCAGTTCTTC. This encodes CSVRGDNEQFF.

This clone turned up a few times. The rearrangement links TRBV2 to TRBJ2-7; D may match TRBD1 or TRBD2 (5 bases each). Germline V gives CDR1 SNHLY, CDR2 FYNNEI. The CDR3 runs to 14 residues. Trimming removed 11 bases from V and 3 bases from J, with 20 bases in between. CDR3 amino acids: CASNPGDRGYEQYF. CDR3 nucleotides: TGTGCCTCCAATCCTGGGGACCGGGGCTACGAGCAGTACTTC.

The CDR3 DNA follows: TGTGCCAGTAGTAGGCCCGGGACTGGGGCTAACTATGGCTACACCTTC. Encoded protein: CASSRPGTGANYGYTF. The chain combines TRBV19 with TRBJ1-2; D perhaps matches TRBD1 (5 bases). V lost 4 bases, J lost 0 bases, and 15 bases lay in between. CDR3 length: 16 residues. CDR1 LNHDA and CDR2 SQIVND come from the germline V gene (reference sequence).

This clone was seen only a few times. The rearrangement uses TRBV7-9 and TRBJ2-5; D gene uncertain. V dropped 0 bases and J dropped 2 bases, with 7 bases sitting between them. Germline assignment: CDR1 SEHNR and CDR2 FQNEAQ (reference sequence). CDR3 size: 14 residues. CDR3 loop: CASSLALGQETQYF. The CDR3 coding sequence is TGTGCCAGCAGCTTAGCGTTGGGTCAAGAGACCCAGTACTTC. The full variable domain, rest sourced from reference TRBV7-9 and TRBJ2-5, is DTGVSQNPRHKITKRGQNVTFRCDPISEHNRLYWYRQTLGQGPEFLTYFQNEAQLEKSRLLSDRFSAERPKGSFSTLEIQRTEQGDSAMYLCASSLALGQETQYFGPGTRLLVL.

The J gene is TRBJ2-3, the V gene TRBV5-1, with unresolved D. Germline loops: CDR1 SGHRS, CDR2 YFSETQ. This CDR3 contains 14 residues. The germline V and J ends were trimmed by 2 bases and 0 bases, with 7 bases remaining between them. For the CDR3, the DNA is TGCGCCAGCAGCTTAGGGCGGAGCACAGATACGCAGTATTTT. It translates to CASSLGRSTDTQYF.

This chain uses TRBV6-5 with TRBJ2-1, with 8 bases matching TRBD2. Germline V gene data show CDR1 as MNHEY and CDR2 as SVGAGI. Trimming took 6 bases from V and 0 from J; bases not matched to a gene: 4. This CDR3 region has 15 residues. The CDR3 DNA reads as TGTGCCAGCAGCCCGGGGGGGGGCTCCTACAATGAGCAGTTCTTC. This gives the protein CASSPGGGSYNEQFF.

The J gene is TRBJ1-1, the V gene TRBV6-1, with D possibly matching TRBD1 (6 bases). V was pared by 6 bases and J by 2 bases, with 10 bases between. Germline V CDR1 and CDR2: MNHNS, SASEGT. This CDR3 comprises 13 residues. Here the CDR3 reads CASRAGTNTEAFF. CDR3 nucleotide sequence: TGTGCCAGCAGAGCAGGGACAAACACTGAAGCTTTCTTT.

The chain couples TRBV10-3 to TRBJ2-1; a weak D match, TRBD1 (6 bases). Between the trimmed V and J ends, which lost 4 bases and 2 bases, there was a span of 15 bases. CDR1 is ENHRY, CDR2 SYGVKD, per germline. The length of the CDR3 is 16 residues. The CDR3 sequence: CAISGPGQKTYNEQFF. For the CDR3, the DNA is TGTGCCATCAGTGGACCGGGACAAAAAACCTACAATGAGCAGTTCTTC.

The V and J genes are TRBV16 and TRBJ1-1; D gene uncertain. The germline gives CDR1 KGHSY, CDR2 FQNENV. V lost 2 bases to trimming and J lost 5 bases, with 15 bases between them. This CDR3 has 15 amino acids. The CDR3 sequence: CASSQRDGERTEAFF. In DNA form, the CDR3 reads TGTGCCAGCAGCCAACGGGATGGTGAGAGGACTGAAGCTTTCTTT.

This clone turned up a few times. This CDR3 reads CASSDSDARRHYEQYF. For the CDR3, the DNA is TGTGCCAGCAGTGACTCTGACGCTCGAAGACACTACGAGCAGTACTTC. The chain links TRBV6-4 to TRBJ2-7; D gene unclear. Germline CDR1 MRHNA, CDR2 SNTAGT. V was shortened by 0 bases and J by 3 bases, with 15 bases between the two germline ends. This CDR3 contains 16 residues.

The chain carries TRBV19 and TRBJ1-1, with a possible D match to TRBD1 (5 bases). CDR3 size: 15 residues. Germline assignment: CDR1 LNHDA and CDR2 SQIVND (reference sequence). V was trimmed by 5 bases and J by 0 bases, leaving 13 bases between them. The CDR3 sequence is CASSPRQGMNTEAFF. The CDR3 coding sequence is TGTGCCAGTAGTCCGAGGCAGGGTATGAACACTGAAGCTTTCTTT.

This clone was seen only a few times. J is TRBJ1-1 and V is TRBV2; possibly TRBD1 for D (5 bases). The CDR3 contains 15 residues. The V end lost 4 bases, the J end lost 10 bases, and 22 bases lay between the germline ends. Germline values: CDR1 SNHLY, CDR2 FYNNEI. The CDR3 DNA is TGTGCCAGCAGTGCTAGCTCCGGGACGGGGTTAAGAGCTTTCTTT. Translating it yields CASSASSGTGLRAFF.

The V and J genes are TRBV30 and TRBJ2-7; D may be TRBD1 or TRBD2 (6 bases each). This CDR3 has 13 residues. Per the germline V gene, CDR1 is GTSNPN and CDR2 is SVGIG (reference sequence). V lost 0 bases and J 2 bases, leaving 8 bases between the germline ends. In DNA, the CDR3 is TGTGCCTGGAGTGTAGGGGGGCCCTACGAGCAGTACTTC. Its protein product is CAWSVGGPYEQYF.

The rearrangement links TRBV7-3 to TRBJ2-7; possible D gene TRBD2, 6 bases. Germline lookup yields CDR1 SGHTA and CDR2 FQGTGA. V was trimmed by 3 bases and J by 1 base, leaving 13 bases between them. The CDR3 extends over 15 amino acids. This CDR3 is CASSLTGEGSYEQYF. The CDR3 region has the DNA TGTGCCAGCAGCTTGACGGGAGAGGGGTCCTACGAGCAGTACTTC.

This clone showed up just a few times. The chain joins TRBV12-5 to TRBJ1-5; 7 bases match TRBD1. V trimming: 7 bases; J trimming: 6 bases; junction bases outside the gene matches: 15. In germline, CDR1 is LGHNT, CDR2 FRNRAP. This CDR3 region has 16 residues. The CDR3 nucleotides read TGTGCTAGTGACCCCCAACAGGGGTATGGCAGTCAGCCCCAGCATTTT. This translates into CASDPQQGYGSQPQHF.

The chain combines TRBV11-3 with TRBJ1-2; TRBD1 aligns across 9 bases. Unmatched junction bases numbered 16, after V lost 4 bases and J lost 7 bases. From germline, CDR1 is SGHNT and CDR2 YENEEA. This CDR3 region has 17 residues. In nucleotides, the CDR3 is TGTGCCAGCAGCTCCCCGGGACAGGGAGTAATTCAACCTGGCTACACCTTC. This codes for CASSSPGQGVIQPGYTF.

This clone was seen a few times. This chain links TRBV15 with TRBJ2-5; D is unresolved. V was pared by 3 bases and J by 5 bases, with 13 bases between. CDR3 length: 14 amino acids. CDR1 LNHNV and CDR2 YYDKDF come from the germline V gene (reference sequence). The CDR3 loop is CATSRGRKTETQYF. DNA of the CDR3: TGTGCCACCAGCAGGGGCAGGAAAACGGAGACCCAGTACTTC.

This chain connects TRBV25-1 to TRBJ2-1; D is possibly TRBD1 (5 bases). CDR1 is MGHDK and CDR2 is SYGVNS in the germline V gene. The CDR3 contains 17 residues. With 2 bases removed from V and 0 bases from J, the gap between germline ends came to 14 bases. CDR3: CASSEGKGPISYNEQFF. DNA of the CDR3: TGTGCCAGCAGTGAAGGGAAGGGGCCGATCTCCTACAATGAGCAGTTCTTC.

The DNA for the CDR3 is TGCGCCAGCAGCTCCTCAACTAGGGGGGGCCAAGAGACCCAGTACTTC. It yields the protein CASSSSTRGGQETQYF. This chain connects TRBV5-1 to TRBJ2-5; D perhaps matches TRBD2 (7 bases). Trimming left V 3 bases short and J 1 base short, with 16 bases between. This CDR3 comprises 16 residues. Germline lookup yields CDR1 SGHRS and CDR2 YFSETQ.

The CDR3 nucleotides read TGTGCCAGCTGCGACAGGGGACGGGGCTATGGCTACACCTTC. As protein: CASCDRGRGYGYTF. The chain uses TRBV6-5 and TRBJ1-2; TRBD1 agrees at 8 bases. Per the germline V gene, CDR1 is MNHEY and CDR2 is SVGAGI. Trimming at V came to 8 bases and at J to 4 bases, leaving 9 bases not matched to a gene. CDR3 length: 14 amino acids.

The gene calls are TRBV18 and TRBJ2-1, with D possibly matching TRBD2 (6 bases). The CDR3 length is 16 residues. V lost 0 bases and J lost 4, with 13 bases in between. Germline V lookup: CDR1 KGHSH, CDR2 LQKENI. The CDR3: CASSPPQGGSYNEQFF. The CDR3 DNA sequence: TGTGCCAGCTCACCACCGCAGGGAGGATCGTACAATGAGCAGTTCTTC.

This clone was recorded at least ten times. The chain employs TRBV6-1 and TRBJ1-2; the D is unclear. The CDR3 loop spans 13 amino acids. Trimming stripped 6 bases from V and 7 bases from J, with 15 bases between. Per germline, CDR1 MNHNS and CDR2 SASEGT. CDR3 region: CASRETDYGGYTF. The DNA for the CDR3 is TGTGCCAGCAGGGAGACCGACTACGGTGGCTACACCTTC.

The J gene is TRBJ1-2, the V gene TRBV9; TRBD1 might be the D (6 bases). Germline CDR1 is SGDLS and CDR2 is YYNGEE. V lost 3 bases, J lost 4 bases, and 16 bases lay in between. The CDR3 is 15 residues long. This chain's CDR3 is CASSDRDGSSYGYTF. As DNA, the CDR3 is TGTGCCAGCAGCGACAGGGACGGCAGTTCCTATGGCTACACCTTC.